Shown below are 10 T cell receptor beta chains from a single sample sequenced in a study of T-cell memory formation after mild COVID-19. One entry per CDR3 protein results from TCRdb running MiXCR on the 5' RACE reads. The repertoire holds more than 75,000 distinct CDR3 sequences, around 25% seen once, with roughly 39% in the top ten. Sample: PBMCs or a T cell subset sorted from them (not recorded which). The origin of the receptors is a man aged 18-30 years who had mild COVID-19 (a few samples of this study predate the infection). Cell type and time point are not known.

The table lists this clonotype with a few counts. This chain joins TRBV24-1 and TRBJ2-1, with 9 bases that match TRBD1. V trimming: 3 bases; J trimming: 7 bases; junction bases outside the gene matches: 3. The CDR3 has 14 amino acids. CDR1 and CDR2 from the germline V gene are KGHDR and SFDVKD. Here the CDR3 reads CATSDRQGENEQFF. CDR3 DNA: TGTGCCACCAGTGATCGACAGGGGGAGAATGAGCAGTTCTTC.

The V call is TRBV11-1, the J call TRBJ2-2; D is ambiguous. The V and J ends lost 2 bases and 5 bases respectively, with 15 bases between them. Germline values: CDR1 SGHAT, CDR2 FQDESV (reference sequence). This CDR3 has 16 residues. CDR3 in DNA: TGTGCCAGCAGCTTATTTCCTAGGGAATGGACCGGGGAGCTGTTTTTT. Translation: CASSLFPREWTGELFF.

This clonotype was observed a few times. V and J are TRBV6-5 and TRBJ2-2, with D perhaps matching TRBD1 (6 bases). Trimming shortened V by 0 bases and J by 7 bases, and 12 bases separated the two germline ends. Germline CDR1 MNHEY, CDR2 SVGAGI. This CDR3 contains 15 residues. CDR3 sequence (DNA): TGTGCCAGCAGTTACTCTACGGCAGGGGTCGGGGAGCTGTTTTTT. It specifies CASSYSTAGVGELFF.

CDR3: CASGPSLTGELFF. Written as DNA, the CDR3 is TGTGCCAGCGGCCCTTCTTTGACCGGGGAGCTGTTTTTT. The rearrangement joins TRBV6-5 to TRBJ2-2; unclear D gene. Germline lookup yields CDR1 MNHEY and CDR2 SVGAGI. V was pared by 8 bases and J by 5 bases, with 12 bases between. The CDR3 has 13 amino acids.

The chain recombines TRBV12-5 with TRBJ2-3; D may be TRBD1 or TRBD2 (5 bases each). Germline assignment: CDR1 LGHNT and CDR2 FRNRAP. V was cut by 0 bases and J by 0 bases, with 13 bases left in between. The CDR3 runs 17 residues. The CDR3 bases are TGTGCTAGTGGTTTGGTACTAGGGGAATCTAGCACAGATACGCAGTATTTT. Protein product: CASGLVLGESSTDTQYF.

CDR3 DNA sequence: TGCGCCAGCAGCCAAGGCCTGTTATCAGGACAGACTGCTAACTATGGCTACACCTTC. Encoded protein: CASSQGLLSGQTANYGYTF. The chain uses TRBV4-3 and TRBJ1-2; possible D gene TRBD1, 6 bases. The germline gives CDR1 LGHNA, CDR2 YSLEER. This CDR3 is built from 19 residues. V lost 1 base and J lost 0, with 21 bases in between.

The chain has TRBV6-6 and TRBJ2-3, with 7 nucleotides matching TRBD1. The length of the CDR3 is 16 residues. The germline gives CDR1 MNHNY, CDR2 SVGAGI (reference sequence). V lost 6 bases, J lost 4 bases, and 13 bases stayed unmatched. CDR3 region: CASSSTKGGIADTQYF. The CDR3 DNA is TGTGCCAGCAGCTCCACGAAAGGGGGCATAGCAGATACGCAGTATTTT.

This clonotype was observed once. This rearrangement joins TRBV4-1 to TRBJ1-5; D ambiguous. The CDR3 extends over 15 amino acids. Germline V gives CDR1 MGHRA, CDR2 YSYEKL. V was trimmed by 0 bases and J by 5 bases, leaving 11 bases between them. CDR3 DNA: TGCGCCAGCAGCCAAGAAGCCGGACTTGATCAGCCCCAGCATTTT. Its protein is CASSQEAGLDQPQHF.

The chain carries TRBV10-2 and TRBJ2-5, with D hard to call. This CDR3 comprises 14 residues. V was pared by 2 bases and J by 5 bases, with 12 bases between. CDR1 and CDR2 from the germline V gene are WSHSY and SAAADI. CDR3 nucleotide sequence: TGCGCCAGCAGTGAGCATCTAAGCGAGGAGACCCAGTACTTC. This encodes CASSEHLSEETQYF.

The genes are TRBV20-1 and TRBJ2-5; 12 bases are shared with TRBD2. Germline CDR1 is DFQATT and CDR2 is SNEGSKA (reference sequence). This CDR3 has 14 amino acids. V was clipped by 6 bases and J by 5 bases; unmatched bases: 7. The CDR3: CSASLAGGLETQYF. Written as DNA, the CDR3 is TGCAGTGCATCTCTAGCGGGGGGGCTTGAGACCCAGTACTTC.